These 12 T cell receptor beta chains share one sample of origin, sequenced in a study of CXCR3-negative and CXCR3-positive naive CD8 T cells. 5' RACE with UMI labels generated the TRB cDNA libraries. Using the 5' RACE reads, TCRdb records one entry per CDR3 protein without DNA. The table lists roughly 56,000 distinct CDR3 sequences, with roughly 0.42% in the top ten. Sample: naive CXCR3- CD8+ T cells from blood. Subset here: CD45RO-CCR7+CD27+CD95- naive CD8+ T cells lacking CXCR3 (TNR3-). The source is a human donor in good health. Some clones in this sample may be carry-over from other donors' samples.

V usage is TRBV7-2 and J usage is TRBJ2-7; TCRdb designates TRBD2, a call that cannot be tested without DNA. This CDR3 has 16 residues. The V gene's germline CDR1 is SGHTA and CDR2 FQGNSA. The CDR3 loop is CASSTTLAGGSYEQYF.

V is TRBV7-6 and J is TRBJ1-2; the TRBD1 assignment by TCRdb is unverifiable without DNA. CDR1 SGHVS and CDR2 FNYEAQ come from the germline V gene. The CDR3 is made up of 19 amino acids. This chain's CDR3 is CASSAVDFEEGVIHYGYTF.

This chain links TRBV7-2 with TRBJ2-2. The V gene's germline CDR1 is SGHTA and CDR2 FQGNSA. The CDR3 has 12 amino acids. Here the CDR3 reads CASSSPTGELFF.

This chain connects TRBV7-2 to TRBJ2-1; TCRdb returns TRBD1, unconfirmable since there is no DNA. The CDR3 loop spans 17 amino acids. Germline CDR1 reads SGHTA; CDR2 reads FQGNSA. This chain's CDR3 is CASSRAPKGDYYNEQFF.

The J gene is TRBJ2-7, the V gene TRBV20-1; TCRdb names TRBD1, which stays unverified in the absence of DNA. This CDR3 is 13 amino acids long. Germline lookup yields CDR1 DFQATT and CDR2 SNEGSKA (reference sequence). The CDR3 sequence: CSASYRQTIEQYF.

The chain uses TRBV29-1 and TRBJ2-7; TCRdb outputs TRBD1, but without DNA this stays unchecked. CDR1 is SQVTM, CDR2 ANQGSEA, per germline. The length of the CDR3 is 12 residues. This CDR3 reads CSVETGGNEQYF.

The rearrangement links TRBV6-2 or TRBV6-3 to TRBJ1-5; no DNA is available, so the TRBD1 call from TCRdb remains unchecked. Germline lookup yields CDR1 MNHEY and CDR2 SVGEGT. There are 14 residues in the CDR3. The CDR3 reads CASSSDRVAETQHF.

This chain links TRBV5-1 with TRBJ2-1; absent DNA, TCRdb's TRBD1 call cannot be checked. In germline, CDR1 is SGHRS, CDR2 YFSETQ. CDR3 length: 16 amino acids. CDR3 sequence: CASSLVGDRGTNEQFF.

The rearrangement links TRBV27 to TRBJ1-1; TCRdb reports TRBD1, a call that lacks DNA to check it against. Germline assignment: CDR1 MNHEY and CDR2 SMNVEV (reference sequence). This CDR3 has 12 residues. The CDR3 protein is CASSQGGTEAFF.

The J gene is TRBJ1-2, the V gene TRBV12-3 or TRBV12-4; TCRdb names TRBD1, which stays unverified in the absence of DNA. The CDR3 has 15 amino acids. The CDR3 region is CASSFTEQDIHGYTF.

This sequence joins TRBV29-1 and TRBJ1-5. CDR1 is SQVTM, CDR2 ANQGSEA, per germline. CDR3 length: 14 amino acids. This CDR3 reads CSVFSSRRNQPQHF.

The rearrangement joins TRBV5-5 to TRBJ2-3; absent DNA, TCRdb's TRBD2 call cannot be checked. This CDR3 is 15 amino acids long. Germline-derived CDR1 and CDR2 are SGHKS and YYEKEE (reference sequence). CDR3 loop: CASSGTSGHTDTQYF.